A selection of T cell receptor beta chains follows, all from one sample in a study of technical replicates of blood from several donors. Sequenced by immunoSEQ multiplex PCR; TCRdb stores in-frame clones only, minus some. Of 83,000 or so clones in the sample, approximately 92% were seen once. The specimen sequenced was T cells isolated from PBMCs. The receptors here all came from a human donor in good health. Each CDR3 is given with its conserved first and last residue. Clone size is given for some rows only: seen once, a few or many times, or a class if the clone is expanded.

TRBV6-5	TRBJ2-1	NA	15	CASSYGQGENNEQFF
TRBV30	TRBJ1-5	NA	14	CAWSGGQGEEPQHF
TRBV19	TRBJ2-1	NA	14	CASSIASGGNEQFF
TRBV7-2	TRBJ2-1	NA	13	CASSWTGWNEQFF
TRBV7-3	TRBJ1-1	NA	14	CASSVRPDGAEAFF
TRBV7-9	TRBJ2-7	NA	16	CASSIGFQGGSYEQYF
TRBV5-1	TRBJ1-2	once	14	CASSPQGSDYGYTF
TRBV19	TRBJ2-5	NA	14	CASSIGGRGETQYF
TRBV4-1	TRBJ2-3	NA	17	CASSQRLAGGNTDTQYF
TRBV28	TRBJ2-1	NA	11	CASTNFNEQFF
TRBV4-1	TRBJ2-1	once	16	CASRKTGGTIYNEQFF
TRBV19	TRBJ2-2	NA	14	CASRRSTNTGELFF
TRBV4-1	TRBJ2-3	once	14	CASSQALIEDTQYF
TRBV28	TRBJ2-7	once	19	CASSSIKNPSGFPSYEQYF
TRBV5-1	TRBJ1-2	once	14	CASSLGGTGIGYTF
TRBV27	TRBJ1-1	NA	14	CATGTWRKATEAFF
TRBV14	TRBJ2-7	once	13	CASSQDGLYEQYF
TRBV7-2	TRBJ1-5	NA	16	CASSLQAFHSNQPQHF
TRBV6-5	TRBJ1-1	NA	13	CASSTGGMTEAFF
TRBV30	TRBJ2-6	NA	14	CAWSQGAGANVLTF
TRBV6-5	TRBJ2-7	NA	15	CASSSGPGRIYEQYF
TRBV27	TRBJ2-7	NA	15	CASSLSARGPREQYF
TRBV11-1	TRBJ2-7	NA	11	CASSLLREQYF
TRBV27	TRBJ1-2	NA	15	CASSPLGDRAEGYTF
TRBV10-2	TRBJ1-1	few	12	CASSGGNTEAFF
TRBV28	TRBJ1-1	few	12	CASSLSYTEAFF
TRBV7-8	TRBJ1-1	NA	13	CASSFFGNTEAFF
TRBV15	TRBJ2-1	NA	16	CATSRDLAGRYNEQFF
TRBV29-1	TRBJ2-3	NA	12	CSVANYPDTQYF
TRBV5-4	TRBJ2-2	NA	13	CASSLEPTGELFF
TRBV29-1	TRBJ1-1	NA	13	CSVLSALNTEAFF
TRBV6-6	TRBJ2-3	NA	16	CASSSYSTGVQDTQYF
TRBV18	TRBJ2-2	NA	14	CASSWASPTGELFF
TRBV5-4	TRBJ2-7	NA	17	CASSLIWDGTGGDEQYF
TRBV6-1	TRBJ1-1	NA	14	CASGRDRAYTEAFF
TRBV5-5	TRBJ2-3	NA	13	CASSLFPGDTQYF
TRBV21-1	TRBJ2-7	NA	17	CASSKARRQLRSYEQYF
TRBV7-9	TRBJ2-5	NA	12	CASSLARETQYF
TRBV2	TRBJ1-1	NA	13	CASNGDRGTEAFF
TRBV27	TRBJ2-7	NA	15	CASSKPGQGGYEQYF
TRBV6-5	TRBJ2-7	NA	14	CASRRDRDSYEQYF
TRBV28	TRBJ1-4	NA	11	CAAGGFEKLFF
TRBV25-1	TRBJ1-2	NA	11	CASSEEYGYTF
TRBV6-1	TRBJ2-1	NA	20	CASSEAMGLAGGVYYNEQFF
TRBV7-9	TRBJ2-2	NA	17	CASSTNIVPPGTGELFF
TRBV5-6	TRBJ2-1	NA	12	CASSIGVAEQFF